This is a list of T cell receptor beta chains from one sample in a study of blood T cell repertoires in COVID-19. Assay: immunoSEQ multiplex PCR; the TCRdb copy retains only in-frame clones and omits some. Found here are around 230,000 clones, 82% of them singletons; the top ten hold approximately 16%. Material for sequencing was PBMCs or T cells enriched from blood (not recorded which). Receptor source: a man in his forties who had recovered from COVID-19. Both conserved end residues are part of each CDR3. The D gene is left open where the match is weak. Clone size is given for some rows only: seen once, a few or many times, or a class if the clone is expanded.

j_call | d_call | v_call | clone_size | cdr3_nt | cdr3_aa
TRBJ1-5 | . | TRBV30 | few | TGTGCCTGGAGGGGCCCCGGCGCTATCAGCCCCCAGCATTTT | CAWRGPGAISPQHF
TRBJ2-3 | . | TRBV28 | . | TGTGCCAGCAGTCCTCCCCAGGGGCTCACAGATACGCAGTATTTT | CASSPPQGLTDTQYF
TRBJ1-1 | . | TRBV5-1 | . | TGCGCCAGCAGCCCGGGGAGGGGGAACACTGAAGCTTTCTTT | CASSPGRGNTEAFF
TRBJ2-5 | . | TRBV7-3 | few | TGTGCCAGCAGCTTAATGGCCAGGGAACTCCAAGAGACCCAGTACTTC | CASSLMARELQETQYF
TRBJ2-3 | . | TRBV29-1 | once | TGCAGCGTTGCAGGTCAGGCGACCCGCACAGATACGCAGTATTTT | CSVAGQATRTDTQYF
TRBJ2-7 | . | TRBV5-4 | . | TGTGCCAGCAGCTCGGACAGATCGGGGCAGTACTTC | CASSSDRSGQYF
TRBJ2-7 | TRBD2 | TRBV27 | . | TGTGCCAGCAGTTTGTTGGCGGGGGGCCCCCTCGAGCAGTACTTC | CASSLLAGGPLEQYF
TRBJ2-3 | TRBD2 | TRBV27 | . | TGTGCCAGCAGTTTGACTAGCATTGGAACAGATACGCAGTATTTT | CASSLTSIGTDTQYF
TRBJ1-1 | . | TRBV18 | . | TGTGCCAGCTCACCCCAGGGAGGGATGAACACTGAAGCTTTCTTT | CASSPQGGMNTEAFF
TRBJ1-1 | . | TRBV3-1/TRBV3-2 | . | TGTGCCAGCAGCCTGGCGAACACTGAAGCTTTCTTT | CASSLANTEAFF
TRBJ1-2 | . | TRBV7-2 | . | TGTGCCAGCAGCTTAGGGGGCGGATCCCCCTATGGCTACACCTTC | CASSLGGGSPYGYTF
TRBJ1-2 | . | TRBV2 | . | TGTGCCAGCAGTGCCGGTCAGGGGAGAGGCTACACCTTC | CASSAGQGRGYTF
TRBJ2-5 | TRBD2 | TRBV5-1 | . | TGCGCCAGCAGCGCATCAGCGGGGGGGCGGGAGACCCAGTACTTC | CASSASAGGRETQYF
TRBJ2-7 | TRBD1 | TRBV5-1 | . | TGCGCCAGCAGCTCCGGGACAGGACACTACGAGCAGTACTTC | CASSSGTGHYEQYF
TRBJ1-6 | TRBD1 | TRBV6-5 | . | TGTGCCAGTATAGGACAGGGGGCTCAGTCACCCCTCCACTTT | CASIGQGAQSPLHF
TRBJ2-1 | TRBD2 | TRBV6-4 | . | TGTGCCAGCAGTGTCCTAGCGGGAAGCTACAATGAGCAGTTCTTC | CASSVLAGSYNEQFF
TRBJ2-7 | . | TRBV6-1 | . | TGTGCCAGCAGGAACGCCGGGTCCCAGGGCCACGAGCAGTACTTC | CASRNAGSQGHEQYF
TRBJ1-2 | TRBD1 | TRBV5-1 | . | TGCGCCAGCAGCTTTACCGTAGGACAGGCGGGCTATGGCTACACCTTC | CASSFTVGQAGYGYTF
TRBJ2-7 | . | TRBV20-1 | . | TGCAGTGCTAGTCGAGATACTTACGAGCAGTACTTC | CSASRDTYEQYF
TRBJ2-3 | TRBD1 | TRBV6-5 | . | TGTGCCAGCACCGCCGGGACAGGGACAACAGATACGCAGTATTTT | CASTAGTGTTDTQYF
TRBJ1-1 | TRBD1 | TRBV11-1 | . | TGTGCCAGCAGCTCACAGGGGTCCACTGAAGCTTTCTTT | CASSSQGSTEAFF
TRBJ2-4 | . | TRBV5-1 | . | TGCGCCAGCAGCAACCCGAGCGGTACCAAAAACATTCAGTACTTC | CASSNPSGTKNIQYF
TRBJ1-6 | . | TRBV30 | . | TGTGCCTGGAGCCGGGAAATTATTAATTCACCCCTCCACTTT | CAWSREIINSPLHF
TRBJ2-1 | . | TRBV4-1 | . | TGCGCCAGCAGCGCAGTACTAGTGGCGTACAATGAGCAGTTCTTC | CASSAVLVAYNEQFF
TRBJ2-7 | . | TRBV10-3 | . | TGTGCCATCAGTGAGGGGCCTGCCTACGAGCAGTACTTC | CAISEGPAYEQYF
TRBJ1-1 | TRBD1 | TRBV6-5 | . | TGTGCCAGCAGTCCCAGGGGGCGGCGGGACACTGAAGCTTTCTTT | CASSPRGRRDTEAFF
TRBJ2-1 | . | TRBV6-5 | . | TGTGCCAGCACCGGTCTCGGTTACAATGAGCAGTTCTTC | CASTGLGYNEQFF
TRBJ2-3 | TRBD2 | TRBV4-3 | . | TGCGCCAGCAGCCAAGATTTGGGTAGCGGGGTGGGCGGGGATACGCAGTATTTT | CASSQDLGSGVGGDTQYF
TRBJ2-4 | . | TRBV24-1 | . | TGTGCCACCAGTGAATCCTCCAGGTTAAACATTCAGTACTTC | CATSESSRLNIQYF
TRBJ2-2 | . | TRBV28 | . | TGTGCCAGCAGGGGCCGGGGGAACACCGGGGAGCTGTTTTTT | CASRGRGNTGELFF
TRBJ2-2 | TRBD2 | TRBV7-6 | . | TGTGCCAGCAGCTCCATGGGGGGGACGAACACCGGGGAGCTGTTTTTT | CASSSMGGTNTGELFF
TRBJ1-3 | TRBD1 | TRBV28 | many | TGTGCCAGCAGTGCCAGCAGGGGGCAGAACACCATATATTTT | CASSASRGQNTIYF
TRBJ1-4 | TRBD1 | TRBV7-9 | . | TGTGCCAGCAGCCTGGGACAGATTACAACTAATGAAAAACTGTTTTTT | CASSLGQITTNEKLFF
TRBJ2-5 | TRBD2 | TRBV5-4 | . | TGTGCCAGCAGCTTCCTAGGCCGGGAGGGACAAGAGACCCAGTACTTC | CASSFLGREGQETQYF
TRBJ2-5 | . | TRBV11-2 | once | TGTGCCAGCAGCTTAGGGGGAGGGACCCAGTACTTC | CASSLGGGTQYF
TRBJ2-3 | TRBD1 | TRBV7-2 | few | TGTGCCAGCAGCCTCAGGGGGCAAGGCACAGATACGCAGTATTTT | CASSLRGQGTDTQYF
TRBJ1-6 | . | TRBV4-1 | few | TGCGCCAGCAGCCAAGATAGCCAGATATTTTCACCCCTCCACTTT | CASSQDSQIFSPLHF
TRBJ2-7 | TRBD1 | TRBV5-1 | . | TGCGCCAGCAGCGGGAGGACAGGGCCCTCTTTGGGCGAGCAGTACTTC | CASSGRTGPSLGEQYF
TRBJ2-3 | . | TRBV7-2 | . | TGTGCCAGCAGCTTAGGTGGGAGGGGGGGCACAGATACGCAGTATTTT | CASSLGGRGGTDTQYF
TRBJ2-7 | TRBD2 | TRBV12-3/TRBV12-4 | few | TGTGCCAGCAGTCGGACTAGCGGCTACGAGCAGTACTTC | CASSRTSGYEQYF
TRBJ1-2 | . | TRBV2 | . | TGTGCCAGCAGGGGAGGGAGGCAGGCGCGGGGCTACACCTTC | CASRGGRQARGYTF
TRBJ2-1 | TRBD2 | TRBV6-1 | once | TGTGCCAGCAGTGAAGTCGGGGGGGGCCTCGGTGGGCAGTTCTTC | CASSEVGGGLGGQFF
TRBJ2-1 | . | TRBV5-1 | . | TGCGCCACCAAACCGGGACAAAACAATGAGCAGTTCTTC | CATKPGQNNEQFF
TRBJ1-6 | . | TRBV3-1/TRBV3-2 | . | TGTGCCAGCAGCCACGGGACAAATTCACCCCTCCACTTT | CASSHGTNSPLHF
TRBJ1-3 | . | TRBV7-8 | . | TGTGCCAGCAGACAAACAGGTCCCTCTGGAAACACCATATATTTT | CASRQTGPSGNTIYF
TRBJ1-1 | . | TRBV21-1 | . | TGTGCCAGCAGCAAAGTCCCCGGGGTCACTGAAGCTTTCTTT | CASSKVPGVTEAFF
TRBJ2-1 | TRBD2 | TRBV6-5 | few | TGTGCCAGCAGTTACTCATGGACTAGCAGTGAGCAGTTCTTC | CASSYSWTSSEQFF
TRBJ1-2 | . | TRBV7-2 | . | TGTGCCAGCAGCATCGCCCTTCAGGGGATTACCGGCTACACCTTC | CASSIALQGITGYTF
TRBJ1-6 | TRBD1 | TRBV28 | . | TGTGCCAGCAGTTTTACGACAGGGGGCAAAGGTTCACCCCTCCACTTT | CASSFTTGGKGSPLHF
TRBJ2-2 | TRBD2 | TRBV29-1 | . | TGCAGCGTTGACACTAGCGGGAATACCGGGGAGCTGTTTTTT | CSVDTSGNTGELFF
TRBJ2-6 | . | TRBV28 | . | TGTGCCAGCAGTTTAGTGAGTTCTGGGGCCAACGTCCTGACTTTC | CASSLVSSGANVLTF
TRBJ1-2 | . | TRBV5-1 | . | TGCGCCAGCAGGGGGGCGTATGGCTACACCTTC | CASRGAYGYTF
TRBJ1-1 | . | TRBV18 | . | TGTGCCAGCGCACAAAGCATAGGGGGAACTGAAGCTTTCTTT | CASAQSIGGTEAFF
TRBJ1-3 | . | TRBV5-5 | . | TGTGCCAGCAGCTTGGATCAGCGCCTTGGAAACACCATATATTTT | CASSLDQRLGNTIYF
TRBJ2-4 | TRBD1 | TRBV3-1/TRBV3-2 | once | TGTGCCAGCAGCTTCCAGGACAGGGGTGACATTCAGTACTTC | CASSFQDRGDIQYF
TRBJ1-5 | . | TRBV14 | . | TGTGCCAGCAGCCGAAAGGGGCAGGGCCCCCAGCATTTT | CASSRKGQGPQHF
TRBJ2-2 | . | TRBV18 | . | TGTGCCAGCTCACCTAACCTTGGAGGGGTGAACACCGGGGAGCTGTTTTTT | CASSPNLGGVNTGELFF
TRBJ1-6 | . | TRBV7-8 | . | TGTGCCAGCAGCTTAGATCGAGGGCGAGGTTCACCCCTCCACTTT | CASSLDRGRGSPLHF
TRBJ1-6 | . | TRBV5-1 | . | TGCGCCAGCAGCTCGGAGTATTCACCCCTCCACTTT | CASSSEYSPLHF